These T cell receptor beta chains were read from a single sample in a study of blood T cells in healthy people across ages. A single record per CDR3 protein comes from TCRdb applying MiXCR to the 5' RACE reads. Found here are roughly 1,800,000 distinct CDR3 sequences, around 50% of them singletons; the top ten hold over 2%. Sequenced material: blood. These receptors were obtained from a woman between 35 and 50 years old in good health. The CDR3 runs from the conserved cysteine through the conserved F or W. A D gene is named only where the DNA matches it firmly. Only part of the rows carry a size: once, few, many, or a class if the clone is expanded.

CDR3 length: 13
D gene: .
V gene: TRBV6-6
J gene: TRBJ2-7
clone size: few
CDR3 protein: CASSYGSGPEQYF
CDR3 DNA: TGTGCCAGCAGTTACGGTAGTGGGCCCGAGCAGTACTTC

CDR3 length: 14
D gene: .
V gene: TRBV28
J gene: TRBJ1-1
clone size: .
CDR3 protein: CASSRGQTNTEAFF
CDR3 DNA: TGTGCCAGCAGTCGTGGACAGACGAACACTGAAGCTTTCTTT

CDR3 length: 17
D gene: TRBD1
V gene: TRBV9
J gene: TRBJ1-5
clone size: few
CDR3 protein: CASSTSPGTGPNQPQHF
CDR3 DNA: TGTGCCAGCAGCACGTCCCCCGGGACAGGGCCGAATCAGCCCCAGCATTTT

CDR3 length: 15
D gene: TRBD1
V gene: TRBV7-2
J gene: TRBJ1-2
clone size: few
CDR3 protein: CASSTQTGANYGYTF
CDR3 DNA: TGTGCCAGCAGCACGCAGACAGGGGCTAACTATGGCTACACCTTC

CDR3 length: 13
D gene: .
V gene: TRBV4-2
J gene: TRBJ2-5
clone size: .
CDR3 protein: CASSQEDFSTQYF
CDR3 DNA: TGTGCCAGCAGCCAAGAGGACTTTTCGACCCAGTACTTC

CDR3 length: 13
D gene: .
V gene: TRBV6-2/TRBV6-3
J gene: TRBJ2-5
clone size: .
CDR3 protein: CASSYGRLETQYF
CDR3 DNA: TGTGCCAGCAGTTACGGTCGGCTAGAGACCCAGTACTTC

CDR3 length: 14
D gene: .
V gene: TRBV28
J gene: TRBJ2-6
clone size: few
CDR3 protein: CASSRPRGANVLTF
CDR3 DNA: TGTGCCAGCAGTCGTCCTCGGGGGGCCAACGTCCTGACTTTC

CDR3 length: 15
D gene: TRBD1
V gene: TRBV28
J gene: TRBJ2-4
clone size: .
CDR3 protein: CASTSYPQGENIQYF
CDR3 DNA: TGTGCCAGCACCTCCTACCCCCAGGGGGAAAACATTCAGTACTTC

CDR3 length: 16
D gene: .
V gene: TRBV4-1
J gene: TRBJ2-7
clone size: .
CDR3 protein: CASSQGSSDRSYEQYF
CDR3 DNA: TGCGCCAGCAGCCAAGGTTCCTCAGACAGATCCTACGAGCAGTACTTC

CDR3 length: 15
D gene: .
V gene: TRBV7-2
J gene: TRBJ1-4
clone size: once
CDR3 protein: CASSSSPGVGEKLFF
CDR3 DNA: TGTGCCAGCAGCTCCTCCCCGGGGGTGGGTGAAAAACTGTTTTTT

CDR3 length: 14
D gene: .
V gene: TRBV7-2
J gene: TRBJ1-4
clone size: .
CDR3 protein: CASSQRTGEEKLFF
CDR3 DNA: TGTGCCAGCAGCCAAAGAACCGGGGAGGAAAAACTGTTTTTT

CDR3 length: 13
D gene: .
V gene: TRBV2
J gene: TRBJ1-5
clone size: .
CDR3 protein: CASSVTGYQPQHF
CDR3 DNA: TGTGCCAGCAGTGTAACAGGTTATCAGCCCCAGCATTTT

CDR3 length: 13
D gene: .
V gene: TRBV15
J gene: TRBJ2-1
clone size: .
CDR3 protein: CATSSQTGLEQFF
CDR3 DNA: TGTGCCACCAGCAGTCAAACAGGGCTCGAGCAGTTCTTC

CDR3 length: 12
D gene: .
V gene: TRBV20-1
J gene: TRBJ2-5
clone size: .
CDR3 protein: CSAPVSLETQYF
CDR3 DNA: TGCAGTGCGCCCGTGTCATTAGAGACCCAGTACTTC

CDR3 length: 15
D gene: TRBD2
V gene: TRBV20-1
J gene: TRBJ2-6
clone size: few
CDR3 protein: CSARGGDSGANVLTF
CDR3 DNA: TGCAGTGCTCGGGGGGGGGACTCTGGGGCCAACGTCCTGACTTTC

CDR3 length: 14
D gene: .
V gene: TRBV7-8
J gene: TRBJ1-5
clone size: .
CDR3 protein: CASSGRDTDQPQHF
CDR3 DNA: TGTGCCAGCAGCGGGCGTGACACGGATCAGCCCCAGCATTTT

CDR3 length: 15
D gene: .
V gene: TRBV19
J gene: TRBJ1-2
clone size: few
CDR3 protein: CASGAHRDINYGYTF
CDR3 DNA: TGTGCCAGCGGGGCCCACAGGGATATCAACTATGGCTACACCTTC

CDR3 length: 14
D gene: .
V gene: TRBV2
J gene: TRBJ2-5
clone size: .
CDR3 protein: CASSPPQRQETQYF
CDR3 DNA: TGTGCCAGCAGCCCCCCGCAGCGCCAAGAGACCCAGTACTTC

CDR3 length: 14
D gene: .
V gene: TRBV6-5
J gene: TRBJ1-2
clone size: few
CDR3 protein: CASSYGPPGYGYTF
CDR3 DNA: TGTGCCAGCAGTTACGGACCGCCGGGCTATGGCTACACCTTC

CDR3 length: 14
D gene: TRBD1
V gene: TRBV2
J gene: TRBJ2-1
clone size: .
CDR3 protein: CASSRDRGKDEQFF
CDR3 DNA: TGTGCCAGCAGCCGGGACAGGGGTAAGGATGAGCAGTTCTTC

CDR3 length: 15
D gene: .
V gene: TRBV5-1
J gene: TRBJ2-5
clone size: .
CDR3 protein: CASSNGQPPQETQYF
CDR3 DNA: TGCGCCAGCAGCAATGGACAGCCTCCCCAAGAGACCCAGTACTTC

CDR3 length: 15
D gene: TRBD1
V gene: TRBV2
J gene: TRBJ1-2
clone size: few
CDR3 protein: CASSDPRQGAGGYTF
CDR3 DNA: TGTGCCAGCAGTGACCCTAGACAGGGGGCTGGCGGCTACACCTTC

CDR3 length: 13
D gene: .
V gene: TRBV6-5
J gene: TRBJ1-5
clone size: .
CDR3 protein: CASKAQSNQPQHF
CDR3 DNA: TGTGCCAGCAAGGCACAAAGCAATCAGCCCCAGCATTTT

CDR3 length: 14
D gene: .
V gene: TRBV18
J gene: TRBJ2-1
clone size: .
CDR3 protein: CASSPGLWDNEQFF
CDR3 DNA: TGTGCCAGCTCACCGGGACTCTGGGACAATGAGCAGTTCTTC

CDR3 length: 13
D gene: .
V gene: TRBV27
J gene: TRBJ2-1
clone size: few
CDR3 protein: CASAWTDYNEQFF
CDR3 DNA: TGTGCCAGCGCCTGGACAGACTACAATGAGCAGTTCTTC

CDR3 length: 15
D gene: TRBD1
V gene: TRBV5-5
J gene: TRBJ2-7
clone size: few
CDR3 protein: CASSLAHRGMDEQYF
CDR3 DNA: TGTGCCAGCAGCTTGGCCCACAGGGGGATGGACGAGCAGTACTTC

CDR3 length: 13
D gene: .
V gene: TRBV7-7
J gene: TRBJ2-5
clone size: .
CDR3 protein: CASSFDTEETQYF
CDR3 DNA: TGTGCTAGCAGCTTTGACACTGAAGAGACCCAGTACTTC

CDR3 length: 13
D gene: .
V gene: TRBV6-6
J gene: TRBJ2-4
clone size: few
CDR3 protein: CASSVRMENIQYF
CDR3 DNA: TGTGCCAGCAGTGTACGGATGGAAAACATTCAGTACTTC

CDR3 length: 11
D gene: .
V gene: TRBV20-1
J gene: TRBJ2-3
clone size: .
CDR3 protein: CSPPPRDTQYF
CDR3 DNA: TGCAGTCCCCCACCGCGGGATACGCAGTATTTT

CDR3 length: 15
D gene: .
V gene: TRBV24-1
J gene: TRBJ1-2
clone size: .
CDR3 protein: CATSDHREGNYGYTF
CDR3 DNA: TGTGCCACCAGTGATCACAGGGAAGGAAACTATGGCTACACCTTC

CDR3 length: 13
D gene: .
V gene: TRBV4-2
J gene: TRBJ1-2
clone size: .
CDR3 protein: CASSQEVLHGYTF
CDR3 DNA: TGTGCCAGCAGCCAAGAGGTTTTGCATGGCTACACCTTC

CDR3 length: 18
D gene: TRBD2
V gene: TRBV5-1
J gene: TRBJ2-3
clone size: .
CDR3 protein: CASSSLAGGPVNTDTQYF
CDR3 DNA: TGCGCCAGCAGCTCGCTAGCGGGGGGGCCAGTTAACACAGATACGCAGTATTTT

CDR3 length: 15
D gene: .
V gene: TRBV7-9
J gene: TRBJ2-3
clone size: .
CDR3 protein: CASSLLQEITDTQYF
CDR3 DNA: TGTGCCAGCAGCTTATTGCAGGAGATCACAGATACGCAGTATTTT

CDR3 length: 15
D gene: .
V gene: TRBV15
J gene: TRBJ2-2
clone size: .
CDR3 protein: CATSSRERNTGELFF
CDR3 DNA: TGTGCCACCAGCAGCAGGGAGAGGAACACCGGGGAGCTGTTTTTT

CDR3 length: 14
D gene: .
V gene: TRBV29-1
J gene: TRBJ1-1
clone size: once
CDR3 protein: CSVGPGLLNTEAFF
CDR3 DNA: TGCAGCGTTGGACCGGGACTTCTGAACACTGAAGCTTTCTTT

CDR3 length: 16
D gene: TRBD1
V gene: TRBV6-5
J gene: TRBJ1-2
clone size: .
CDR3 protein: CASRRTQGQLNYGYTF
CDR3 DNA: TGTGCCAGCAGACGAACGCAGGGACAGTTAAACTATGGCTACACCTTC

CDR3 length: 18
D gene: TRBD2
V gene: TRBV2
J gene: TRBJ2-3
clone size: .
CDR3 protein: CASNPAGRGVNFPDTQYF
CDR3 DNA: TGTGCCAGCAACCCCGCAGGGCGGGGGGTCAATTTCCCAGATACGCAGTATTTT

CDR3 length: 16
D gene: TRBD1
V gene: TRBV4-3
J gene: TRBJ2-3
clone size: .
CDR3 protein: CASSQDWGTARDTQYF
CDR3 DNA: TGCGCCAGCAGCCAAGATTGGGGGACAGCCCGGGATACGCAGTATTTT

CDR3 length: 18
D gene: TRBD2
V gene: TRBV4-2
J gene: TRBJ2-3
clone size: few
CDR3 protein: CASSHGGGSSSRTDTQYF
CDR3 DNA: TGTGCCAGCAGCCACGGCGGGGGGTCTTCTTCCCGCACAGATACGCAGTATTTT

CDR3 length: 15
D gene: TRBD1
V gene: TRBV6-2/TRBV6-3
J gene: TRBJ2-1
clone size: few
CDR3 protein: CASRRDKDRSNEQFF
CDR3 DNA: TGTGCCAGCAGGCGCGATAAGGACAGGAGCAATGAGCAGTTCTTC

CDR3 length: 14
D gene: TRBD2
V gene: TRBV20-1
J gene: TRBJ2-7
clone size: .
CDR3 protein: CSASDLAGGREQYF
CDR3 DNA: TGCAGTGCTAGTGATCTAGCGGGGGGGCGCGAGCAGTACTTC

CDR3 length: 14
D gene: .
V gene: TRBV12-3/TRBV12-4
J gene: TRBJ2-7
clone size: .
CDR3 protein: CASSLRYSSYEQYF
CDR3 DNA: TGTGCCAGCAGTTTGCGGTACAGCTCCTACGAGCAGTACTTC

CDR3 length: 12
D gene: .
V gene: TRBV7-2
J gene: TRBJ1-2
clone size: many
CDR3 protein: CASSLAGNGYTF
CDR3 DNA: TGTGCCAGCAGCTTAGCGGGGAATGGCTACACCTTC

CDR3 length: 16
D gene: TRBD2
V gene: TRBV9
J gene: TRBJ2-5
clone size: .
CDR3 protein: CASSVAQRGGPETQYF
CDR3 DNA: TGTGCCAGCAGCGTAGCTCAGCGGGGGGGCCCAGAGACCCAGTACTTC

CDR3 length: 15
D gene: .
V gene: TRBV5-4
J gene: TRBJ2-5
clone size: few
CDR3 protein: CASSLRGARQETQYF
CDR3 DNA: TGTGCCAGCAGCTTGCGTGGGGCACGGCAAGAGACCCAGTACTTC

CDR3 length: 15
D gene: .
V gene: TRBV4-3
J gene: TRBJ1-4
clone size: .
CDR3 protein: CASSHPGGGNEKLFF
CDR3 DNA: TGCGCCAGCAGCCACCCGGGCGGCGGTAATGAAAAACTGTTTTTT

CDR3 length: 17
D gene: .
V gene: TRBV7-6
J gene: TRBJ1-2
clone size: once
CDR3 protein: CASSLSRGAARDYGYTF
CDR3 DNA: TGTGCCAGCAGTCTTTCCAGGGGTGCGGCCCGGGACTATGGCTACACCTTC

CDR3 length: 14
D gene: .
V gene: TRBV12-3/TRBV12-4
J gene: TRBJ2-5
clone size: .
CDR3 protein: CATFGVAGGNEQYF
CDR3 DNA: TGTGCCACCTTCGGGGTCGCAGGTGGGAATGAGCAGTACTTC

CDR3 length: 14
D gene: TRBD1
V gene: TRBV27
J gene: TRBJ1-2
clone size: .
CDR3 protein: CASSSGTGWYGYTF
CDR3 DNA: TGTGCCAGCTCCTCCGGGACAGGGTGGTATGGCTACACCTTC

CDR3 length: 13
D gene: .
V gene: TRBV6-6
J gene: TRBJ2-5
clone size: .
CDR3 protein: CASIRTVGETQYF
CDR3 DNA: TGTGCCAGCATCCGGACCGTCGGAGAGACCCAGTACTTC

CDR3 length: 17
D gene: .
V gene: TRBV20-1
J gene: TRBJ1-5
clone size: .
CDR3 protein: CSARRPQLTPSNQPQHF
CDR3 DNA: TGCAGTGCTAGACGCCCCCAACTGACGCCTAGCAATCAGCCCCAGCATTTT

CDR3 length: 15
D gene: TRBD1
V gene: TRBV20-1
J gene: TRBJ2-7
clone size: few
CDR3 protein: CSARAETGVSYEQYF
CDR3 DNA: TGCAGTGCTAGAGCCGAGACAGGGGTCTCCTACGAGCAGTACTTC

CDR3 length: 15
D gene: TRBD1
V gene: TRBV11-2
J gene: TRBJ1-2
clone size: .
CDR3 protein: CASSSGQVRLYGYTF
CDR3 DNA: TGTGCCAGCAGCTCGGGACAGGTCCGTCTCTATGGCTACACCTTC